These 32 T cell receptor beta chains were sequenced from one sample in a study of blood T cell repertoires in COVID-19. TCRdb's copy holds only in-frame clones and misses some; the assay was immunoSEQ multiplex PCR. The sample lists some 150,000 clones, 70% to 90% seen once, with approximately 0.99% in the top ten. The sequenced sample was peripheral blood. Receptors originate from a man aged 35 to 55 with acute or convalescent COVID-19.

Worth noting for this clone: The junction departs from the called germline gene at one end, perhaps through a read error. The CDR3: CASSEEGTSGAYEQYF. Here the CDR3 DNA reads TGTGCCAGCAGCGAAGAAGGTACTAGCGGGGCCTACGAGCAGTACTTC. The chain employs TRBV4-2 and TRBJ2-7; 10 nucleotides agree with TRBD2. The CDR3 has 16 amino acids. CDR1 is LGHNA and CDR2 is YNFKEQ in the germline V gene.

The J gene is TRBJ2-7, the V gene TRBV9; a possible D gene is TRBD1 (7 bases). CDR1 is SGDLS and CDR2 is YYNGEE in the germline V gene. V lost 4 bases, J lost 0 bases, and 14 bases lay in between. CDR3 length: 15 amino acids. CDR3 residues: CASSTAGGPSYEQYF. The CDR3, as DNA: TGTGCCAGCAGCACCGCAGGGGGGCCCTCCTACGAGCAGTACTTC. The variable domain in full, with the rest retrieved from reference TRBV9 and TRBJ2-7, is DSGVTQTPKHLITATGQRVTLRCSPRSGDLSVYWYQQSLDQGLQFLIQYYNGEERAKGNILERFSAQQFPDLHSELNLSSLELGDSALYFCASSTAGGPSYEQYFGPGTRLTVT.

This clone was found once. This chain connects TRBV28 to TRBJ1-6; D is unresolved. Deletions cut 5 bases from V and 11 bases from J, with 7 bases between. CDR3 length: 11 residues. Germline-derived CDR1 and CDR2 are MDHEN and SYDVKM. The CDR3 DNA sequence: TGTGCCAGCAGTACAGTAGCACCCCTCCACTTT. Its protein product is CASSTVAPLHF.

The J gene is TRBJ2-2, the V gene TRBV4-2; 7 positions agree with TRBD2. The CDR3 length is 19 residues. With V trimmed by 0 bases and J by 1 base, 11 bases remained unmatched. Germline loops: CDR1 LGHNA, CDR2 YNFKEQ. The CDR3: CASSQDPVGLAVNTGELFF. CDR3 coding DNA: TGTGCCAGCAGCCAAGATCCGGTCGGGCTAGCGGTGAACACCGGGGAGCTGTTTTTT.

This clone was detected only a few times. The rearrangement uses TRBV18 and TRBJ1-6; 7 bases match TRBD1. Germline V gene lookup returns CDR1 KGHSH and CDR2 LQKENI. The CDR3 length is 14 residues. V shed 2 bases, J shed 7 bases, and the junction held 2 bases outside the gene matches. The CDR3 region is CASSPTGVNSPLHF. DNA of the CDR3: TGTGCCAGCTCACCAACAGGGGTAAATTCACCCCTCCACTTT.

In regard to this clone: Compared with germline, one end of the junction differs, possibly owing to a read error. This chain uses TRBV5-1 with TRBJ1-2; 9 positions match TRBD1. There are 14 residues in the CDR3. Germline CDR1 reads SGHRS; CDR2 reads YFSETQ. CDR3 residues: CASRLGQGNYGYTF. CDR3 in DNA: TGCGCCAGCAGATTGGGACAGGGCAACTATGGCTACACCTTC.

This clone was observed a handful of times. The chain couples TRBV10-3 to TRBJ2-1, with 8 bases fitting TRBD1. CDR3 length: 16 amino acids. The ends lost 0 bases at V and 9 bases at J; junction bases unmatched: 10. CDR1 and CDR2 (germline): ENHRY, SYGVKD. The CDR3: CAISESIGQGRGEQFF. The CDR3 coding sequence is TGTGCCATCAGTGAGTCGATTGGACAGGGTAGAGGTGAGCAGTTCTTC.

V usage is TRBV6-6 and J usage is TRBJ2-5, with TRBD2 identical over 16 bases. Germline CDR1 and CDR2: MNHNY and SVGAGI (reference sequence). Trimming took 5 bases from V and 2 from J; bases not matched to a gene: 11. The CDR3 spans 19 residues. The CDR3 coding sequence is TGTGCCAGCAGTCCCTCCTCAGTGGGACTAGCGGGGGGGCAAGAGACCCAGTACTTC. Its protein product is CASSPSSVGLAGGQETQYF.

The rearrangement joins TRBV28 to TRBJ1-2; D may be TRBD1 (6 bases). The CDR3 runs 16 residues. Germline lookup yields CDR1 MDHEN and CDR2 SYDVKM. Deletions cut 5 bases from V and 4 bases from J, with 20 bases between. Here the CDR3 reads CASSPATRGATYGYTF. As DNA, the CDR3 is TGTGCCAGCAGTCCCGCAACACGGGGGGCGACCTATGGCTACACCTTC.

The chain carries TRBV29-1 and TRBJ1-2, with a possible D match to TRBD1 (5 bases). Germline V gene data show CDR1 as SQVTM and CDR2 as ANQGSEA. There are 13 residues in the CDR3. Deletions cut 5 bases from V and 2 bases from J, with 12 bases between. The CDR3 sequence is CSVWVSGNYGYTF. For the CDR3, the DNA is TGCAGCGTTTGGGTATCAGGGAACTATGGCTACACCTTC.

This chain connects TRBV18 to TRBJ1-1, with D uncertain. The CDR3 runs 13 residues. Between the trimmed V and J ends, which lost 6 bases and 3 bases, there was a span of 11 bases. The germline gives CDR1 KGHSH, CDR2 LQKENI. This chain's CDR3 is CASSLTRHTEAFF. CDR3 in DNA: TGTGCCAGCTCCCTCACCAGGCACACTGAAGCTTTCTTT.

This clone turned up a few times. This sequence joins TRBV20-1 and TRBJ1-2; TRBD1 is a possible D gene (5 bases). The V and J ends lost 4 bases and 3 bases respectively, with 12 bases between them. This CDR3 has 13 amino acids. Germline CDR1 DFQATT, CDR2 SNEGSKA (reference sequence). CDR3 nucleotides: TGCAGTGCTAATGAGGGACTCGACTATGGCTACACCTTC. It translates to CSANEGLDYGYTF.

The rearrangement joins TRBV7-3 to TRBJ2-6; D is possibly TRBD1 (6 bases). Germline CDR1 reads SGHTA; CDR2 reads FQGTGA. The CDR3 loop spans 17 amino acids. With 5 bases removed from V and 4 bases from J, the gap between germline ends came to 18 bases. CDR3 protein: CASSLTGTSIGANVLTF. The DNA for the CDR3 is TGTGCCAGCAGCCTCACGGGGACAAGTATCGGGGCCAACGTCCTGACTTTC.

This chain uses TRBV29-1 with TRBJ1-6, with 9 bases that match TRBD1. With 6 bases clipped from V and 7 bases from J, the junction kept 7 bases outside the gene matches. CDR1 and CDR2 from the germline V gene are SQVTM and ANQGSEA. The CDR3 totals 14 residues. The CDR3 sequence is CSVSGTGKNSPLHF. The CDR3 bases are TGCAGCGTGTCCGGGACAGGGAAAAATTCACCCCTCCACTTT.

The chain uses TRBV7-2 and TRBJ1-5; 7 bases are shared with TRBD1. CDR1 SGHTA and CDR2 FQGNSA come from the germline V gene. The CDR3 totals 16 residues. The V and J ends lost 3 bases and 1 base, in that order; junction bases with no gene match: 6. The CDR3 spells CASSFSGTESNQPQHF. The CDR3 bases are TGTGCCAGCAGCTTCTCCGGGACAGAAAGCAATCAGCCCCAGCATTTT.

CDR3 nucleotides: TGTGCTAGTGGTTTGGTATTGACGGGGGGCGCTGAAGCTTTCTTT. Translation gives CASGLVLTGGAEAFF. The rearrangement joins TRBV12-5 to TRBJ1-1; D may be TRBD1 (6 bases). CDR3 length: 15 amino acids. V lost 0 bases and J lost 6, with 14 bases in between. CDR1 LGHNT and CDR2 FRNRAP come from the germline V gene.

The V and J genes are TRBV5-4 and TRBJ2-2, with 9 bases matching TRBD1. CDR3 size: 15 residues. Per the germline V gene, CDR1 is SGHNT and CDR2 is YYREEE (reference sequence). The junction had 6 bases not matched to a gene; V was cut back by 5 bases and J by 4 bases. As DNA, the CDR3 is TGTGCCAGCAGTTCCGGGACAGGGAGCACCGGGGAGCTGTTTTTT. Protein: CASSSGTGSTGELFF.

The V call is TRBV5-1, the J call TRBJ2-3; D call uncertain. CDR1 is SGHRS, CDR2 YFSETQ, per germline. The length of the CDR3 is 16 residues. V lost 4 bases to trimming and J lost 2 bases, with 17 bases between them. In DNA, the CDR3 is TGCGCCAGCAGCCCCACGCCAGTTCAAAACACAGATACGCAGTATTTT. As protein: CASSPTPVQNTDTQYF. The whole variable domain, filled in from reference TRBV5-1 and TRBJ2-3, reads KAGVTQTPRYLIKTRGQQVTLSCSPISGHRSVSWYQQTPGQGLQFLFEYFSETQRNKGNFPGRFSGRQFSNSRSEMNVSTLELGDSALYLCASSPTPVQNTDTQYFGPGTRLTVL.

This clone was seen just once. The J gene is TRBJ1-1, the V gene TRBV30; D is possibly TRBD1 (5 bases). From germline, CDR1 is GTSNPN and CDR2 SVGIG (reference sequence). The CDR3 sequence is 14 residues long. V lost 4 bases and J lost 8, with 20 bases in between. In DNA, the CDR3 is TGTGCCTGGATCATAAAGGCGGGACTGAAGGAAGCTTTCTTT. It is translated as CAWIIKAGLKEAFF.

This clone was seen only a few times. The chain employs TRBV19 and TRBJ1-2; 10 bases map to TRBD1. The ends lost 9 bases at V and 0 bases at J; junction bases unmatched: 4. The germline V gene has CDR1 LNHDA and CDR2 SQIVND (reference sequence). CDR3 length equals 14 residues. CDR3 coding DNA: TGTGCCAGCTCGACAGGGGGCTCTAACTATGGCTACACCTTC. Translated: CASSTGGSNYGYTF.

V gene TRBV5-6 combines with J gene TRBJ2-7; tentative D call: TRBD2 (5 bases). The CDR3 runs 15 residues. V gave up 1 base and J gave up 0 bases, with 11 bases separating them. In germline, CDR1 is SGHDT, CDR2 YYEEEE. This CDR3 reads CASSLTGLISYEQYF. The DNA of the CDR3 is TGTGCCAGCAGCTTGACCGGACTGATCTCCTACGAGCAGTACTTC.

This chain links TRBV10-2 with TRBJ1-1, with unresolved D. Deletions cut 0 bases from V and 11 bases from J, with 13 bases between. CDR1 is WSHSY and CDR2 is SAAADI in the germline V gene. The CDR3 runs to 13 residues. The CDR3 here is CASSESFVARAFF. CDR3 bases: TGCGCCAGCAGTGAGTCGTTTGTGGCTAGGGCTTTCTTT.

In DNA form, the CDR3 reads TGTGCCAGCAGCTTAGTTGTCAGCAATAGCCTTCAGTACTTC. Amino acids: CASSLVVSNSLQYF. V and J are TRBV11-2 and TRBJ2-4; D is uncertain. Germline V lookup: CDR1 SGHAT, CDR2 FQNNGV. CDR3 length: 14 residues. V was trimmed by 1 base and J by 11 bases, leaving 15 bases between them.

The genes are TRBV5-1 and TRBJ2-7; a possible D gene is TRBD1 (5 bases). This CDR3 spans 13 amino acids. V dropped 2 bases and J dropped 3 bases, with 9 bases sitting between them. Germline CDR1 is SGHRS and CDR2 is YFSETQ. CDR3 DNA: TGCGCCAGCAGCTTAACTGACAGCTACGAGCAGTACTTC. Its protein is CASSLTDSYEQYF.

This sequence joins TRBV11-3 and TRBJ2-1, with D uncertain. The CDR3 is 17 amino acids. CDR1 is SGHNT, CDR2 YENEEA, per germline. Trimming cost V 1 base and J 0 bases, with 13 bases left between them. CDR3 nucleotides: TGTGCCAGCAGCTTAGTCTCGGGTAAGAGCTCCTACAATGAGCAGTTCTTC. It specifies CASSLVSGKSSYNEQFF.

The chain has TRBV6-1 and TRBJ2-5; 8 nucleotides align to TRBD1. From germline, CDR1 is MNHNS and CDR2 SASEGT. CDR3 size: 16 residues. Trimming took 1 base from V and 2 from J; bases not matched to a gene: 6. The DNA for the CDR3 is TGTGCCAGCAGTGAAGTGGGACAGGTCCCTCAAGAGACCCAGTACTTC. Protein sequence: CASSEVGQVPQETQYF.

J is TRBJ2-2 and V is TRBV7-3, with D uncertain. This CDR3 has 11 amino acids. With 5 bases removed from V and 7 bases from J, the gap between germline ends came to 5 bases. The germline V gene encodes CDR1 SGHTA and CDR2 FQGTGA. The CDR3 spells CASSPGGELFF. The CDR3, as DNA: TGTGCCAGCAGCCCGGGCGGGGAGCTGTTTTTT.

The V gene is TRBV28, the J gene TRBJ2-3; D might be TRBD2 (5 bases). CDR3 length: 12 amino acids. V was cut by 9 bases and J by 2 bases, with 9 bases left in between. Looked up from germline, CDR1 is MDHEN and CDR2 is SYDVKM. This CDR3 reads CASGEYTDTQYF. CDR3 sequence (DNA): TGTGCCAGTGGGGAGTACACAGATACGCAGTATTTT. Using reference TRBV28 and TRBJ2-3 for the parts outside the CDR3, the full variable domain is DVKVTQSSRYLVKRTGEKVFLECVQDMDHENMFWYRQDPGLGLRLIYFSYDVKMKEKGDIPEGYSVSREKKERFSLILESASTNQTSMYLCASGEYTDTQYFGPGTRLTVL.

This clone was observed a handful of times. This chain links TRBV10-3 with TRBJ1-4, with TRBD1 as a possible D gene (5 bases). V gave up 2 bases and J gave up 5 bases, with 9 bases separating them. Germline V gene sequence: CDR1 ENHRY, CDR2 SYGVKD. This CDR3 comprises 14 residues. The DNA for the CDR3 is TGTGCCATCAGTGAGGCAGGGCCCAATGAAAAACTGTTTTTT. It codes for CAISEAGPNEKLFF.

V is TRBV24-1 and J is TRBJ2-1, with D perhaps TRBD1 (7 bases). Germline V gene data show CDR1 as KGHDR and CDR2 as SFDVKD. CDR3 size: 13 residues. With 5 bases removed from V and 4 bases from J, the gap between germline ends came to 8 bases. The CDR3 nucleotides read TGTGCCACCAGTGCAGGGGGGTACAATGAGCAGTTCTTC. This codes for CATSAGGYNEQFF.

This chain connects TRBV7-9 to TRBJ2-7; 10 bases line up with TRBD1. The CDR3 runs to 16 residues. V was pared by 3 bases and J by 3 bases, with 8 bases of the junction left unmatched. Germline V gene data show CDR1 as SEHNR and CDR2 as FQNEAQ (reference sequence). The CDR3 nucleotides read TGTGCCAGCAGCTTCTCCGGGACAGGGGATTTCTACGAGCAGTACTTC. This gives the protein CASSFSGTGDFYEQYF.

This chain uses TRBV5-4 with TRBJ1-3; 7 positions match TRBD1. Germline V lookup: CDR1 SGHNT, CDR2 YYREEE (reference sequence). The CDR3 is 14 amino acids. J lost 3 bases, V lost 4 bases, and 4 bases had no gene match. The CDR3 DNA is TGTGCCAGCAGCCCTGACAGGGTTGGAAACACCATATATTTT. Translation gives CASSPDRVGNTIYF.